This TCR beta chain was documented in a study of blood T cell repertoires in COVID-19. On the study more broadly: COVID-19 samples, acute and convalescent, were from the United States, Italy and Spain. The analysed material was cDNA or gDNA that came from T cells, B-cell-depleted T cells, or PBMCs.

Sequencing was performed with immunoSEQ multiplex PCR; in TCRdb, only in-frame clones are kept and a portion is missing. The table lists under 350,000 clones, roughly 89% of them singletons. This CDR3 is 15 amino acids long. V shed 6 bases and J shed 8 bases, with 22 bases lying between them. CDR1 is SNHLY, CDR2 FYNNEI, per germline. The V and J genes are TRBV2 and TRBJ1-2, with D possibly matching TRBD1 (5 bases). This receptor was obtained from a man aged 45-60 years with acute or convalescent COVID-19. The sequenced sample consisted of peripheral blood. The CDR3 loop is CASSAWLAGPTGYTF. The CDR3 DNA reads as TGTGCCAGCAGCGCGTGGTTGGCAGGGCCCACCGGCTACACCTTC.